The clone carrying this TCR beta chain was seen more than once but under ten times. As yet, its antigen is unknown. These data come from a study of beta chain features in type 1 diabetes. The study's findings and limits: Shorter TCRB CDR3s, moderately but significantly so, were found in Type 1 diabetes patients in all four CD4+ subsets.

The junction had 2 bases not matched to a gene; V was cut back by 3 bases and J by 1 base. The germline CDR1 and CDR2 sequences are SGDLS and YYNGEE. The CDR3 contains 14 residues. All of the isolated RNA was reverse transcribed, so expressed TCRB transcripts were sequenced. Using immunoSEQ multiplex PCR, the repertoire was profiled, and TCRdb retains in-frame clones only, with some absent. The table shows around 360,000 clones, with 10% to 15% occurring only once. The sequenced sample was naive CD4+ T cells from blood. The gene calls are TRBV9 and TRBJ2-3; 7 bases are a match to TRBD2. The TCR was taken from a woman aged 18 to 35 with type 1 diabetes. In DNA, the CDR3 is TGTGCCAGCAGCGCGGGGGGAGGCACAGATACGCAGTATTTT. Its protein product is CASSAGGGTDTQYF.